A selection of T cell receptor beta chains follows, all from one sample in a study of cytomegalovirus exposure and HLA in healthy donors. Assay used: immunoSEQ multiplex PCR; TCRdb lists only in-frame clones, some missing. In the table there are approximately 120,000 clones, roughly four fifths of which are singletons. The sequencing input was PBMCs. These receptors were obtained from a woman aged 50 to 60 in good health and CMV-seropositive. Each CDR3 is given with its conserved first and last residue. The D gene is left open where the match is weak. The size entry is marked missing in some rows and otherwise reads once, few, many or a size class.

d_call,j_call,clone_size,v_call,cdr3_aa,cdr3_nt
-,TRBJ2-3,-,TRBV2,CASSVGGTSTDTQYF,TGTGCCAGCAGTGTAGGGGGAACTAGCACAGATACGCAGTATTTT
TRBD2,TRBJ2-1,-,TRBV9,CASSVGGLAGGLGEQFF,TGTGCCAGCAGCGTAGGAGGACTAGCGGGGGGTTTGGGTGAGCAGTTCTTC
-,TRBJ2-3,-,TRBV5-1,CASSPYREADTQYF,TGCGCCAGCAGCCCCTATAGGGAGGCAGATACGCAGTATTTT
-,TRBJ1-2,-,TRBV19,CASSISRDTYGYTF,TGTGCCAGTAGTATAAGCAGGGATACCTATGGCTACACCTTC
TRBD2,TRBJ2-1,-,TRBV18,CASSPLERGPYNEQFF,TGTGCCAGCTCACCCCTGGAGCGGGGCCCATACAATGAGCAGTTCTTC
-,TRBJ1-4,once,TRBV6-5,CASSTGPGSEKLFF,TGTGCCAGCAGCACAGGGCCAGGATCCGAAAAACTGTTTTTT
-,TRBJ2-2,-,TRBV7-7,CASSPDRLNTGELFF,TGTGCCAGCAGCCCCGACAGGTTAAACACCGGGGAGCTGTTTTTT
-,TRBJ1-5,once,TRBV6-5,CASSVERNQPQHF,TGTGCCAGCAGTGTCGAGAGAAATCAGCCCCAGCATTTT
TRBD1,TRBJ1-2,-,TRBV19,CASSPGAGGGYGYTF,TGTGCCAGTAGTCCGGGGGCAGGGGGTGGCTATGGCTACACCTTC
TRBD2,TRBJ2-2,-,TRBV9,CASALPGGGPSGELFF,TGTGCCAGCGCCCTACCGGGCGGGGGGCCGTCCGGGGAGCTGTTTTTT
TRBD1,TRBJ1-1,few,TRBV4-1,CASSQGQGSTEAFF,TGCGCCAGCAGCCAAGGACAGGGTTCCACTGAAGCTTTCTTT
-,TRBJ1-6,-,TRBV6-1,CASSGTAGISPLHF,TGTGCCAGCAGTGGGACGGCGGGAATATCACCCCTCCACTTT
TRBD2,TRBJ2-7,-,TRBV18,CASSPRTSSAYEQYF,TGTGCCAGCTCACCTCGGACTAGCTCGGCCTACGAGCAGTACTTC
TRBD2,TRBJ2-7,few,TRBV7-8,CASSLNDGGDYEQYF,TGTGCCAGCAGCTTAAATGACGGGGGGGACTACGAGCAGTACTTC
-,TRBJ2-5,-,TRBV5-5,CASSSRPQETQYF,TGTGCCAGCAGCTCCCGTCCCCAAGAGACCCAGTACTTC
-,TRBJ2-2,few,TRBV28,CASALFEGPGELFF,TGTGCCAGCGCCCTATTTGAGGGTCCCGGGGAGCTGTTTTTT
-,TRBJ1-6,-,TRBV5-1,CASSFQGEISPLHF,TGCGCCAGCAGCTTTCAGGGCGAGATTTCACCCCTCCACTTT
TRBD2,TRBJ2-1,-,TRBV27,CASRSGTNNEQFF,TGTGCCAGCAGATCCGGGACTAACAATGAGCAGTTCTTC
-,TRBJ1-5,-,TRBV2,CASSEEGGLSNQPQHF,TGTGCCAGCAGTGAAGAAGGAGGCCTCAGCAATCAGCCCCAGCATTTT
-,TRBJ1-2,-,TRBV7-2,CASRGGWRAFYGYTF,TGTGCCAGCAGGGGCGGGTGGCGGGCATTCTATGGCTACACCTTC
-,TRBJ1-6,-,TRBV7-2,CASSRDTDNSPLHF,TGTGCCTCTTCACGGGACACAGATAATTCACCCCTCCACTTT
-,TRBJ2-3,-,TRBV4-3,CASSHLSSVGTDTQYF,TGCGCCAGCAGCCACCTCTCTAGCGTCGGCACAGATACGCAGTATTTT
TRBD1,TRBJ1-4,few,TRBV2,CASSYTGGYSGEKLFF,TGTGCCAGCAGTTACACAGGGGGTTATAGCGGTGAAAAACTGTTTTTT
-,TRBJ2-6,-,TRBV9,CASSPDSNVLTF,TGTGCCAGCAGCCCGGACAGCAACGTCCTGACTTTC
-,TRBJ2-5,-,TRBV10-2,CASSDQGAETQYF,TGCGCCAGCAGTGATCAGGGCGCGGAGACCCAGTACTTC
-,TRBJ1-2,-,TRBV29-1,CSVGRGGPYGYTF,TGCAGCGTCGGCAGGGGCGGGCCCTATGGCTACACCTTC
-,TRBJ2-1,-,TRBV6-1,CASSAQTGYNEQFF,TGTGCCAGCAGCGCACAAACAGGGTACAATGAGCAGTTCTTC
-,TRBJ2-5,once,TRBV15,CATSRGGKGAGETQYF,TGTGCCACCAGCAGAGGCGGGAAGGGGGCAGGAGAGACCCAGTACTTC
TRBD2,TRBJ2-4,-,TRBV9,CASSSGVAKNIQYF,TGTGCCAGCAGTAGCGGGGTAGCCAAAAACATTCAGTACTTC
-,TRBJ2-2,-,TRBV5-6,CASNSKEAGHTGELFF,TGTGCCAGCAACTCGAAAGAGGCAGGGCACACCGGGGAGCTGTTTTTT
-,TRBJ2-5,-,TRBV4-1,CASSSGEETQYF,TGCGCCAGCTCGTCAGGGGAAGAGACCCAGTACTTC
-,TRBJ1-2,-,TRBV19,CASTGNYGYTF,TGTGCCAGTACAGGAAACTATGGCTACACCTTC
TRBD1,TRBJ1-1,once,TRBV27,CASSRPGTGRNTEAFF,TGTGCCAGCAGTCGTCCCGGGACAGGGCGGAATACTGAAGCTTTCTTT
TRBD1,TRBJ1-3,few,TRBV28,CASSPSTGASGNTIYF,TGTGCCAGCAGCCCGTCGACAGGGGCCTCTGGAAACACCATATATTTT
-,TRBJ2-1,-,TRBV11-2,CASSPPLYNEQFF,TGTGCCAGCAGCCCCCCCCTCTACAATGAGCAGTTCTTC
-,TRBJ2-1,-,TRBV2,CASSVLGWKQFF,TGTGCCAGCAGTGTTCTGGGCTGGAAGCAGTTCTTC
-,TRBJ1-5,-,TRBV21-1,CASSASRRGEPQHF,TGTGCCAGCAGCGCCTCCCGCAGGGGAGAGCCCCAGCATTTT
-,TRBJ2-6,-,TRBV6-1,CASTIGANVLTF,TGTGCCAGCACCATCGGGGCCAACGTCCTGACTTTC
TRBD1,TRBJ2-3,once,TRBV6-5,CASRPGGSIDTQYF,TGTGCCAGCAGGCCAGGGGGTAGTATAGATACGCAGTATTTT
TRBD1,TRBJ2-7,-,TRBV5-4,CASSLADRVGAYEQYF,TGTGCCAGCAGCTTGGCGGACAGGGTGGGAGCCTACGAGCAGTACTTC
-,TRBJ1-2,-,TRBV9,CASSVGRQGGLLGYTF,TGTGCCAGCAGCGTAGGGAGGCAGGGAGGCCTTTTGGGCTACACCTTC
-,TRBJ2-2,-,TRBV4-2,CASSQDLRAGELFF,TGTGCCAGCAGCCAAGATTTGAGGGCCGGGGAGCTGTTTTTT
-,TRBJ2-3,-,TRBV2,CASRLAGAVDTQYF,TGTGCCAGCAGGTTGGCGGGGGCAGTAGATACGCAGTATTTT
-,TRBJ1-2,-,TRBV2,CASRRGNSDGYTF,TGTGCCAGCAGAAGGGGGAATAGCGATGGCTACACCTTC
TRBD1,TRBJ1-3,-,TRBV7-9,CASRPLLQGEWGNTIYF,TGTGCCAGCAGGCCCCTTCTACAGGGGGAATGGGGAAACACCATATATTTT
TRBD1,TRBJ2-5,-,TRBV5-1,CASSPRDRETQYF,TGCGCCAGCAGCCCCAGGGACAGGGAGACCCAGTACTTC
-,TRBJ2-7,-,TRBV10-3,CAISDGTSIEQYF,TGTGCCATCAGTGACGGGACTTCCATCGAGCAGTACTTC
TRBD2,TRBJ2-5,-,TRBV5-1,CASSLALAGGNQETQYF,TGCGCCAGCAGCTTGGCTCTAGCGGGGGGGAATCAAGAGACCCAGTACTTC